This T cell receptor (beta chain) was observed in a study of regulatory T cells in long-lasting Graves disease. Indicated time point: persistent/refractory GD, antithyroid drugs over 5 years with positive TRAb. Researchers made the TCR library from RNA that was extracted from PBMCs. This clonotype has ten or more counts. Through Arm-PCR of CDR3 regions and iRepertoire HTBI primers, TCR beta libraries were built. In the original analysis: Sample data revealed about 62 TRBV and roughly 13 TRBJ segments. TCRdb reprocessed the multiplex PCR reads via MiXCR and lists one record per CDR3 protein. In this record, the V and J calls reflect TCRdb's handling and not the investigators' own analysis. Of 650,000 to 850,000 distinct CDR3 sequences in the sample, around 30% were seen once. This CDR3 has 14 amino acids. The germline V and J ends were trimmed by 6 bases and 7 bases, with 18 bases remaining between them.

The chain has TRBV12-3 or TRBV12-4 and TRBJ1-1; a weak D match, TRBD1 (6 bases). The source is a female donor with Graves disease. The sample here was peripheral blood mononuclear cells (PBMCs), taken when the disease was refractory, from a patient treated with antithyroid drugs. CDR3 protein: CASSGQWAAGEAFF. CDR3 DNA sequence: TGTGCCAGCAGCGGACAGTGGGCGGCGGGTGAAGCTTTCTTT.